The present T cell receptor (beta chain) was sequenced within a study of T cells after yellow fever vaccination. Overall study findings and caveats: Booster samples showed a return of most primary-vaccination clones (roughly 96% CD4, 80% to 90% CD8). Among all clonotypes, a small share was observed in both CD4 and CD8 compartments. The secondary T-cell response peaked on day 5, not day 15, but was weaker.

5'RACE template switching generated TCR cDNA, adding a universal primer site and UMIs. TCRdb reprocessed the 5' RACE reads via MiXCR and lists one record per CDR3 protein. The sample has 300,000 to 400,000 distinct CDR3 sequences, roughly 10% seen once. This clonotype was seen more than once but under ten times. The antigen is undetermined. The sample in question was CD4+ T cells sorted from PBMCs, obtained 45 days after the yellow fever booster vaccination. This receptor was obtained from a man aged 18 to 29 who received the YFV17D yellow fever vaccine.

CDR3 coding DNA: TGTGCCAGCAGCCCCCCAGATGGGACGCCTGAAGCTTTCTTT. Amino acids: CASSPPDGTPEAFF. The rearrangement links TRBV21-1 to TRBJ1-1; the DNA was not compared with TRBD1, the D call given in the table. TRBV21-1 has pseudogene status. There are 14 residues in the CDR3.